This T cell receptor (beta chain) was obtained from a study of T cell clones after liver transplantation. Background on the study: Apart from three HCV-positive recipients, transplants were for non-autoimmune, non-viral reasons. Subjects received no induction therapy and standard immunosuppression until randomization at 12-24 months post-transplant. Timepoints were pre-transplant, pre-withdrawal, and after withdrawal was completed or failed.

A remark on this clone: No antigen is known for it.

V was pared by 3 bases and J by 2 bases, with 7 bases of the junction left unmatched. The V gene's germline CDR1 is MNHNY and CDR2 SVGAGI (reference sequence). The CDR3 length is 16 residues. This table comes from immunoSEQ multiplex PCR, and its TCRdb copy is limited to in-frame clones, with some not included. The sample lists 60,000 or so clones, 71% occurring once. Whole-study results and caveats: The donor-reactive repertoire was only partly measurable in two subjects, lacking donor cells.

The material was CD4+ T cells from blood, obtained before liver transplant. This chain joins TRBV6-6 and TRBJ1-5, with 7 bases matching TRBD1. The sequence was obtained from a human donor who received a liver transplant. CDR3 amino acids: CASSYSDREGNQPQHF. The DNA of the CDR3 is TGTGCCAGCAGTTATTCCGACAGGGAGGGCAATCAGCCCCAGCATTTT.